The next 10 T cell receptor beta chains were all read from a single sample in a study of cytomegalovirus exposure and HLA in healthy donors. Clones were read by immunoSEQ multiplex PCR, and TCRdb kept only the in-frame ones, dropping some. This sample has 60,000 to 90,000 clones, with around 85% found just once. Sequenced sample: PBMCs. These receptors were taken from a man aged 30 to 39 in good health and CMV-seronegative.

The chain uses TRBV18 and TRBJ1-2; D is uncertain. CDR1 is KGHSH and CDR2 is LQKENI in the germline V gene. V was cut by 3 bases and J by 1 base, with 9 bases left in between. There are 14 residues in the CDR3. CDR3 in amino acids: CASSPRAINYGYTF. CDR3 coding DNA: TGTGCCAGCTCACCCCGTGCGATTAACTATGGCTACACCTTC.

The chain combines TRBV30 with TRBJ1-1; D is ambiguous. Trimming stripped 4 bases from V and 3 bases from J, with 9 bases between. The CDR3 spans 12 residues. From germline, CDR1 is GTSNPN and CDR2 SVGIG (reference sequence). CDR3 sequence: CAWTIGYTEAFF. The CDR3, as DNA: TGTGCCTGGACTATTGGTTACACTGAAGCTTTCTTT.

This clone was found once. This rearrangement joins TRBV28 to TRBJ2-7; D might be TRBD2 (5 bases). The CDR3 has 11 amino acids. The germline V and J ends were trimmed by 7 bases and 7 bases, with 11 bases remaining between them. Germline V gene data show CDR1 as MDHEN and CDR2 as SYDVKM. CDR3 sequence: CASTLRGEQYF. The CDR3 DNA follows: TGTGCCAGCACCCTACGGGGAGAGCAGTACTTC. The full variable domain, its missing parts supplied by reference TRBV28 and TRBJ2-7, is DVKVTQSSRYLVKRTGEKVFLECVQDMDHENMFWYRQDPGLGLRLIYFSYDVKMKEKGDIPEGYSVSREKKERFSLILESASTNQTSMYLCASTLRGEQYFGPGTRLTVT.

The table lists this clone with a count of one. The CDR3 DNA reads TGTGCCAGCAGCTCGCGGGCAGGACTAAATGAGCAGTTCTTC. Translation: CASSSRAGLNEQFF. This rearrangement joins TRBV11-3 to TRBJ2-1; D may be TRBD2 (6 bases). The CDR3 extends over 14 amino acids. Germline CDR1 SGHNT, CDR2 YENEEA. Trimming cost V 4 bases and J 7 bases, with 14 bases left between them.

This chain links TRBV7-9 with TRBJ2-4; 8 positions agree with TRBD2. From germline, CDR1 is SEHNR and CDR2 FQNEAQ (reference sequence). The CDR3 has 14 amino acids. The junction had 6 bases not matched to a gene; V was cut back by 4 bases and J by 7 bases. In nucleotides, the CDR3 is TGTGCCAGCAGCTCCTCGGGGGGGACGAACATTCAGTACTTC. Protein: CASSSSGGTNIQYF.

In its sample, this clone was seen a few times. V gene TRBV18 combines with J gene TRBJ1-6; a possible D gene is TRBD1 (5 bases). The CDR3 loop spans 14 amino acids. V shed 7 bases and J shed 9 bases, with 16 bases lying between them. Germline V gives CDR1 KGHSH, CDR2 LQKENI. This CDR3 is CASFSGARGSPLHF. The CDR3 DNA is TGTGCCAGCTTCTCTGGCGCAAGGGGTTCACCCCTCCACTTT.

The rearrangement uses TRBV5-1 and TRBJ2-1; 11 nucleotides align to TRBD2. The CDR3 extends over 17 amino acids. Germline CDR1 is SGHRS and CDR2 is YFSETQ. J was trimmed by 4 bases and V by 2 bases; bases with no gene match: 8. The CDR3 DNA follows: TGCGCCAGCAGCTTCACTAGCGGGAGAGATGATTACAATGAGCAGTTCTTC. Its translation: CASSFTSGRDDYNEQFF.

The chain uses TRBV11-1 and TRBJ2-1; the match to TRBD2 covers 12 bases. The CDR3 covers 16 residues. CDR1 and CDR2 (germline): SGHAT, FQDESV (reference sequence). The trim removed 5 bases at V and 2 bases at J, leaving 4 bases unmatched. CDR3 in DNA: TGTGCCAGCAGCCCCCGACTAGCGGGGGCCTACAATGAGCAGTTCTTC. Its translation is CASSPRLAGAYNEQFF.

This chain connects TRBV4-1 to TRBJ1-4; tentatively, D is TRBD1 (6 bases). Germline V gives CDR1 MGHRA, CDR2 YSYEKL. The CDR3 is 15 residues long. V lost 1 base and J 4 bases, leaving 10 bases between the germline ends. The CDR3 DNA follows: TGCGCCAGCAGCCAAGGCGGACAGCTTAATGAAAAACTGTTTTTT. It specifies CASSQGGQLNEKLFF.

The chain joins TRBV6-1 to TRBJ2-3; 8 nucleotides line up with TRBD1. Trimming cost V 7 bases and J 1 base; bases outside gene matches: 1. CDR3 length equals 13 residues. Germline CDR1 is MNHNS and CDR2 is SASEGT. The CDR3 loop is CASKGQGTDTQYF. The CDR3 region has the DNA TGTGCCAGCAAGGGACAGGGCACAGATACGCAGTATTTT.